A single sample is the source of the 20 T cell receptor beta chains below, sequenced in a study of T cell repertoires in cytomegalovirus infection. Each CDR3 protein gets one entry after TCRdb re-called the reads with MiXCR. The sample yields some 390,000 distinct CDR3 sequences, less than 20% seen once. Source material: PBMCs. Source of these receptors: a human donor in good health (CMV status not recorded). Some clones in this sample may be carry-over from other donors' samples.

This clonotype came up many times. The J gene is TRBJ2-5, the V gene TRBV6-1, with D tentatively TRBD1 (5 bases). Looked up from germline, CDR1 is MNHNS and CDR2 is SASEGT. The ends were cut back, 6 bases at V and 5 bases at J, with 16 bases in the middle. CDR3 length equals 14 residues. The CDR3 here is CASRYSQVSETQYF. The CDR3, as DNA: TGTGCCAGCAGATACTCACAGGTGTCGGAGACCCAGTACTTC.

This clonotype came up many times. For the CDR3, the DNA is TGTGCCAGCAGTTACTCCACAGGGGGAGACGAGCAGTACTTC. Residues: CASSYSTGGDEQYF. The rearrangement joins TRBV6-5 to TRBJ2-7, with 8 nucleotides matching TRBD1. There are 14 residues in the CDR3. J lost 5 bases, V lost 0 bases, and 3 bases had no gene match. Germline V gene data show CDR1 as MNHEY and CDR2 as SVGAGI.

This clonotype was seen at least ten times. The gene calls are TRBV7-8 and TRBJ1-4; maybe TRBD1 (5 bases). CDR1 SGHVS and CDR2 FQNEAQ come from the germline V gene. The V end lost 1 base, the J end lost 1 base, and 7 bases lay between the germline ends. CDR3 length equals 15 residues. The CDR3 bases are TGTGCCAGCAGCTTAGGGGGCCGAACTAATGAAAAACTGTTTTTT. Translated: CASSLGGRTNEKLFF.

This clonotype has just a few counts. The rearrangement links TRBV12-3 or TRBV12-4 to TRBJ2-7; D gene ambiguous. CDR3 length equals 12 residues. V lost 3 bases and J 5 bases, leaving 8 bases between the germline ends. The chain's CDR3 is CASSFSSNEQYF. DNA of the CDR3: TGTGCCAGCAGTTTTTCGTCCAACGAGCAGTACTTC.

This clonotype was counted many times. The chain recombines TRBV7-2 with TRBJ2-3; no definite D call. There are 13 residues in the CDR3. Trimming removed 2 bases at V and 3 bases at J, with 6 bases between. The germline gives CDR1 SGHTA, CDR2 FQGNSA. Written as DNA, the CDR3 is TGTGCCAGCAGCTTATCCGTAACAGATACGCAGTATTTT. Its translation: CASSLSVTDTQYF.

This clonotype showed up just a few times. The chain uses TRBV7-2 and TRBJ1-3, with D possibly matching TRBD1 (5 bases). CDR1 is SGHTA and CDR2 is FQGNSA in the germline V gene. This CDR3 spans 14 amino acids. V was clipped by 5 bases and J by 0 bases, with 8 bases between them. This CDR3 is CASSVTGSGNTIYF. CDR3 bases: TGTGCCAGCAGCGTTACAGGCTCTGGAAACACCATATATTTT.

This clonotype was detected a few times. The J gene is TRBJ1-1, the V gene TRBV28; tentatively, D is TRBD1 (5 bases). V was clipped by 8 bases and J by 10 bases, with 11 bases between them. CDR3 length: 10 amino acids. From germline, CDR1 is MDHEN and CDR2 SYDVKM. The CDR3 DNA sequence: TGTGCCAGCGCACAGGTGGTAGCTTTCTTT. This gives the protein CASAQVVAFF.

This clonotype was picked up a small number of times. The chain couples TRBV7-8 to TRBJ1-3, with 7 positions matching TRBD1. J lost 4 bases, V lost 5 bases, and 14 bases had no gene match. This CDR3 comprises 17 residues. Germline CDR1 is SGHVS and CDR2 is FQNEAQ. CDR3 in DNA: TGTGCCAGCAGCCGGGACAGAAGTTCAGGGCTCGGAAACACCATATATTTT. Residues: CASSRDRSSGLGNTIYF.

CDR3 sequence: CAWGSAPLGGDSPLHF. The CDR3 coding sequence is TGTGCCTGGGGTTCGGCTCCGCTGGGTGGCGATTCACCCCTCCACTTT. This chain joins TRBV30 and TRBJ1-6; D is undetermined. In germline, CDR1 is GTSNPN, CDR2 SVGIG (reference sequence). Trimming took 5 bases from V and 8 from J, leaving 22 bases between them. The CDR3 length is 16 residues. Full variable domain (missing parts from reference TRBV30 and TRBJ1-6): SQTIHQWPATLVQPVGSPLSLECTVEGTSNPNLYWYRQAAGRGLQLLFYSVGIGQISSEVPQNLSASRPQDRQFILSSKKLLLSDSGFYLCAWGSAPLGGDSPLHFGNGTRLTVT.

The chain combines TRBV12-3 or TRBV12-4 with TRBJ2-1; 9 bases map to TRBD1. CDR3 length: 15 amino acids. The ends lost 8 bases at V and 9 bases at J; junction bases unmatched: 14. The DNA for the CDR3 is TGTGCCAGCGCCCCGGACCCGGGACAGGGTTTTGAGCAGTTCTTC. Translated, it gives CASAPDPGQGFEQFF.

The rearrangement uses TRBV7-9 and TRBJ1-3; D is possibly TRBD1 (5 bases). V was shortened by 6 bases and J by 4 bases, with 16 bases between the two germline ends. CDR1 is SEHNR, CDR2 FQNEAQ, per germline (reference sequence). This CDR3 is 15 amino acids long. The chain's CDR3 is CASSLKGSAGNTIYF. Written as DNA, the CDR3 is TGTGCCAGCAGTCTGAAGGGGTCTGCGGGAAACACCATATATTTT.

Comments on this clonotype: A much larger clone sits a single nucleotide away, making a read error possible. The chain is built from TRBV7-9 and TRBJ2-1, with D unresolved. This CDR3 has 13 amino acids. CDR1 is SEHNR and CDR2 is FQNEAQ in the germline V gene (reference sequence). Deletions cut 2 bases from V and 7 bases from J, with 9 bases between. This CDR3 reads CASSLNTENEQFF. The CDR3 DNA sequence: TGTGCCAGCAGCTTAAACACAGAGAATGAGCAGTTCTTC.

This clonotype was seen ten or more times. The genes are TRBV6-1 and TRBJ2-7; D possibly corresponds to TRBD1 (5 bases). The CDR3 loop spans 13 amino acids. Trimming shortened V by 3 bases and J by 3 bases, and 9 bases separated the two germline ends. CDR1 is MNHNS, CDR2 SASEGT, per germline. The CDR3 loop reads CASSENRLYEQYF. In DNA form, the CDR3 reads TGTGCCAGCAGTGAGAACAGGCTCTACGAGCAGTACTTC.

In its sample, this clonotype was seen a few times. The CDR3 DNA sequence: TGTGCCAGCAGCCAAGAGGAGCCACTCAGGGTAGATACGCAGTATTTT. Translated: CASSQEEPLRVDTQYF. The chain has TRBV14 and TRBJ2-3, with a possible D match to TRBD1 (5 bases). The CDR3 loop spans 16 amino acids. V lost 0 bases, J lost 5 bases, and 15 bases lay in between. Germline V CDR1 and CDR2: SGHDN, FVKESK.

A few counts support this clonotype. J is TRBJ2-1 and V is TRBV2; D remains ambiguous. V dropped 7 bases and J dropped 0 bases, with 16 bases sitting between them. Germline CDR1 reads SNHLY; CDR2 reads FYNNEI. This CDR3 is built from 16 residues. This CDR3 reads CASTSDRVDSYNEQFF. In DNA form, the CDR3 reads TGTGCCAGCACCTCGGACCGCGTGGACTCCTACAATGAGCAGTTCTTC.

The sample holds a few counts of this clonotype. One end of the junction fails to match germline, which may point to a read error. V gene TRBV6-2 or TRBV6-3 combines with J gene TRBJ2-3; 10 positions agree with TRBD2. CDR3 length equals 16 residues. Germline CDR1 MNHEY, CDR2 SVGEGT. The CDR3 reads CASSYSLAGATDTQYF. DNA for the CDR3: TGTGCCAGCAGCTACTCCCTAGCGGGAGCCACAGATACGCAGTATTTT.

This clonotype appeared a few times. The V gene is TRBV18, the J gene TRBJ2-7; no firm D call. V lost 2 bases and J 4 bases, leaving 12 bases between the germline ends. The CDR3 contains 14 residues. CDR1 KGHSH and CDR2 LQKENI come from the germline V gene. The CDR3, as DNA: TGTGCCAGCTCACCAAACCCTGGAAGGTACGAGCAGTACTTC. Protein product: CASSPNPGRYEQYF.

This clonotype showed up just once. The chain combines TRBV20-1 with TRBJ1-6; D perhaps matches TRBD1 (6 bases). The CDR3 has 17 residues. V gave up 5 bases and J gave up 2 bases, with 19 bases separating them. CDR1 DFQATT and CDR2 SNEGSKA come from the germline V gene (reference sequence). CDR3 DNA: TGCAGTGCTCTCCAAGCCGGCAGGGGCGCCTATAATTCACCCCTCCACTTT. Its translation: CSALQAGRGAYNSPLHF.

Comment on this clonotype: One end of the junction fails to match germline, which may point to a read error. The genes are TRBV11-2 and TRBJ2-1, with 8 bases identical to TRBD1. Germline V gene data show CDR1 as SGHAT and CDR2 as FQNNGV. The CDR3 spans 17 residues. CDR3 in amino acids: CASSIEGPRGRGNEQFF. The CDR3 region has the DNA TGTGCCAGCAGCATAGAAGGCCCCAGGGGGCGCGGCAATGAGCAGTTCTTC.

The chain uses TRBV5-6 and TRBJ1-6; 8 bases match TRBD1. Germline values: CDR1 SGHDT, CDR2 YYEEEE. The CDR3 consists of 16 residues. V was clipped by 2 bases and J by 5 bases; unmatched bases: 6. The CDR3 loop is CASSFGTGSNNSPLHF. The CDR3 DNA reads TGTGCCAGCAGCTTTGGGACAGGATCAAATAATTCACCCCTCCACTTT.